The 21 T cell receptor beta chains listed next were all sequenced from one sample in a study of cytomegalovirus exposure and HLA in healthy donors. It was with 60 Vbeta and 13 Jbeta primers that the PCR ran. The repertoire was sequenced with immunoSEQ multiplex PCR; TCRdb's copy has only in-frame clones and lacks some. Here the sample spans over 150,000 clones, approximately 85% being singletons. Sequencing input: PBMCs. The receptor set was obtained from a girl between 5 and 17 years old in good health and CMV-seropositive.

The chain joins TRBV11-3 to TRBJ2-5; TRBD2 agrees at 11 bases. V dropped 5 bases and J dropped 6; count of bases not matched to a gene: 8. The CDR3 sequence is 15 residues long. Per the germline V gene, CDR1 is SGHNT and CDR2 is YENEEA. This chain's CDR3 is CASSPRTSGLKTQYF. In nucleotides, the CDR3 is TGTGCCAGCAGCCCGCGGACTAGCGGGCTGAAGACCCAGTACTTC.

The chain recombines TRBV30 with TRBJ2-2; 8 bases are shared with TRBD1. The J segment lost 7 bases and the V segment lost 4 bases, leaving 5 bases of the junction unmatched. Germline V lookup: CDR1 GTSNPN, CDR2 SVGIG (reference sequence). CDR3 size: 13 residues. CDR3 sequence: CAWNRQGSGELFF. The CDR3 bases are TGTGCCTGGAACCGACAGGGGAGCGGGGAGCTGTTTTTT.

The gene calls are TRBV6-5 and TRBJ1-1; D may be TRBD1 (5 bases). V was pared by 7 bases and J by 5 bases, with 11 bases between. Germline V CDR1 and CDR2: MNHEY, SVGAGI. The CDR3 has 12 amino acids. This CDR3 is CASTPGGTEAFF. The DNA of the CDR3 is TGTGCCAGCACCCCCGGGGGAACTGAAGCTTTCTTT.

In its sample, this clone was seen once. The rearrangement links TRBV7-9 to TRBJ1-2; no firm D call. V gave up 0 bases and J gave up 4 bases, with 6 bases separating them. Germline CDR1 SEHNR, CDR2 FQNEAQ (reference sequence). The CDR3 is made up of 13 amino acids. DNA of the CDR3: TGTGCCAGCAGCTTAGCTCTTCCCTATGGCTACACCTTC. It codes for CASSLALPYGYTF.

This clone turned up a few times. The chain couples TRBV6-6 to TRBJ2-2, with 8 nucleotides matching TRBD1. Looked up from germline, CDR1 is MNHNY and CDR2 is SVGAGI (reference sequence). The CDR3 loop spans 14 amino acids. Unmatched junction bases numbered 9, after V lost 8 bases and J lost 7 bases. CDR3 region: CASGQGAGFGELFF. The CDR3 DNA reads as TGTGCCAGCGGCCAGGGGGCAGGTTTCGGGGAGCTGTTTTTT.

The chain links TRBV4-2 to TRBJ2-4; 7 nucleotides align to TRBD1. Germline lookup yields CDR1 LGHNA and CDR2 YNFKEQ. The V and J ends lost 3 bases and 10 bases, in that order; junction bases with no gene match: 9. The CDR3 totals 14 residues. The CDR3 DNA is TGTGCCAGCAGCCAGATCGGACAGGCCAGGATTCAGTACTTC. Its protein product is CASSQIGQARIQYF.

The CDR3 loop reads CAWSGGDGSSPLHF. CDR3 nucleotides: TGTGCCTGGAGTGGTGGGGATGGGAGCTCACCCCTCCACTTT. The genes are TRBV30 and TRBJ1-6; D unresolved. This CDR3 region has 14 residues. With 1 base removed from V and 10 bases from J, the gap between germline ends came to 14 bases. Germline CDR1 is GTSNPN and CDR2 is SVGIG (reference sequence).

The chain carries TRBV7-2 and TRBJ2-3; D may be TRBD2 (5 bases). The ends were cut back, 3 bases at V and 7 bases at J, with 14 bases in the middle. The CDR3 is 14 amino acids. Germline V gives CDR1 SGHTA, CDR2 FQGNSA. This CDR3 reads CASSLAGSLYTQYF. Written as DNA, the CDR3 is TGTGCCAGCAGCTTGGCGGGCTCCCTCTATACGCAGTATTTT.

The gene calls are TRBV5-6 and TRBJ2-1; 9 nucleotides agree with TRBD2. Unmatched junction bases numbered 11, after V lost 9 bases and J lost 4 bases. The CDR3 covers 15 residues. The germline V gene encodes CDR1 SGHDT and CDR2 YYEEEE. CDR3 loop: CATLGGSGRYNEQFF. The CDR3 DNA follows: TGTGCCACCCTGGGGGGTAGCGGGAGATACAATGAGCAGTTCTTC.

This chain joins TRBV7-8 and TRBJ1-1; D is possibly TRBD1 (5 bases). The CDR3 consists of 13 residues. Trimming removed 4 bases at V and 4 bases at J, with 10 bases between. Germline loops: CDR1 SGHVS, CDR2 FQNEAQ. Here the CDR3 reads CASSSAGGTEAFF. DNA for the CDR3: TGTGCCAGCAGCTCAGCGGGGGGCACTGAAGCTTTCTTT.

The V and J genes are TRBV7-6 and TRBJ1-4; D might be TRBD1 (6 bases). CDR3 length equals 14 residues. V was clipped by 5 bases and J by 7 bases, with 14 bases between them. The germline gives CDR1 SGHVS, CDR2 FNYEAQ. CDR3 nucleotides: TGTGCCAGCAGCCCACAGGGAAAGGGTGAAAAACTGTTTTTT. Amino acid sequence: CASSPQGKGEKLFF.

This clone was seen a few times. The J gene is TRBJ2-2, the V gene TRBV29-1; a possible D gene is TRBD2 (6 bases). Germline V gene lookup returns CDR1 SQVTM and CDR2 ANQGSEA. This CDR3 has 12 amino acids. With 6 bases removed from V and 8 bases from J, the gap between germline ends came to 13 bases. The CDR3 coding sequence is TGCAGCGTGGATCCCGGGACTGGGGAGCTGTTTTTT. The encoded protein is CSVDPGTGELFF.

This rearrangement joins TRBV5-1 to TRBJ2-1; TRBD1 agrees at 11 bases. With 4 bases clipped from V and 7 bases from J, the junction kept 4 bases outside the gene matches. Germline-derived CDR1 and CDR2 are SGHRS and YFSETQ. This CDR3 has 14 amino acids. This CDR3 is CASSLGQGANEQFF. CDR3 in DNA: TGCGCCAGCAGCCTAGGACAGGGGGCTAATGAGCAGTTCTTC.

The V and J genes are TRBV13 and TRBJ2-5; 7 bases line up with TRBD2. Germline V gives CDR1 PRHDT, CDR2 FYEKMQ (reference sequence). V lost 2 bases and J lost 2; bases outside the gene matches: 2. CDR3 length: 14 residues. The CDR3 spells CASSLSGGQETQYF. The CDR3 DNA reads TGTGCCAGCAGCTTATCGGGGGGACAAGAGACCCAGTACTTC.

This clone was observed a handful of times. The chain has TRBV7-9 and TRBJ2-3; TRBD1 aligns across 10 bases. The V gene's germline CDR1 is SEHNR and CDR2 FQNEAQ (reference sequence). The CDR3 has 15 residues. After removal of 5 bases from V and 5 bases from J, the junction contained 7 bases not matched to a gene. DNA of the CDR3: TGTGCCAGCAGCCCAATGGGACAGGGGTTAGATACGCAGTATTTT. Its protein product is CASSPMGQGLDTQYF.

The table lists this clone with a few counts. The chain recombines TRBV2 with TRBJ2-3; 9 nucleotides agree with TRBD2. The length of the CDR3 is 14 residues. Germline-derived CDR1 and CDR2 are SNHLY and FYNNEI. With 5 bases clipped from V and 5 bases from J, the junction kept 5 bases outside the gene matches. CDR3 DNA sequence: TGTGCCAGCAGTAGCGGGGGGCTGAAAGATACGCAGTATTTT. This codes for CASSSGGLKDTQYF.

The chain uses TRBV29-1 and TRBJ1-4; no clear D gene. Deletions cut 1 base from V and 5 bases from J, with 11 bases between. CDR1 and CDR2 (germline): SQVTM, ANQGSEA. CDR3 size: 14 residues. The CDR3 here is CSVEVGQVNEKLFF. Written as DNA, the CDR3 is TGCAGCGTTGAAGTAGGCCAGGTGAATGAAAAACTGTTTTTT.

The rearrangement joins TRBV11-3 to TRBJ2-7; 9 nucleotides align to TRBD2. J was trimmed by 5 bases and V by 5 bases; bases with no gene match: 7. Germline CDR1 is SGHNT and CDR2 is YENEEA. The CDR3 has 14 amino acids. The CDR3 region has the DNA TGTGCCAGCAGCCCGGGACTAGCAAGCCACGAGCAGTACTTC. Protein: CASSPGLASHEQYF.

The chain couples TRBV12-5 to TRBJ1-1; D possibly corresponds to TRBD1 (6 bases). The CDR3 sequence is 15 residues long. CDR1 and CDR2 from the germline V gene are LGHNT and FRNRAP. V was pared by 7 bases and J by 4 bases, with 19 bases between. The CDR3 loop is CASAPSGGLGTEAFF. CDR3 DNA sequence: TGTGCTAGTGCCCCGTCGGGGGGGCTGGGCACTGAAGCTTTCTTT.

On this clone itself: Compared with germline, one end of the junction differs, possibly owing to a read error. The rearrangement joins TRBV7-2 to TRBJ2-7; D ambiguous. The CDR3 runs to 11 residues. From germline, CDR1 is SGHTA and CDR2 FQGNSA. The CDR3 sequence is CASSSSDEQYF. The CDR3 DNA reads TGTGCCAGCAGCTCCTCCGACGAGCAGTACTTC.

This clone occurred once. The chain combines TRBV4-2 with TRBJ2-1; D not resolved. V gave up 1 base and J gave up 10 bases, with 8 bases separating them. The CDR3 loop spans 12 amino acids. Germline V CDR1 and CDR2: LGHNA, YNFKEQ. The CDR3 coding sequence is TGTGCCAGCAGCCAAGGCCCAGGCGAGCAGTTCTTC. This codes for CASSQGPGEQFF.